This T cell receptor (beta chain) was retrieved from a study of sequential checkpoint blockade in melanoma. Study context: Randomization was 1:1 between first-line nivolumab→ipilimumab and ipilimumab→nivolumab. Each arm's sequence ended with maintenance nivolumab.

Germline V lookup: CDR1 MGHRA, CDR2 YSYEKL. The V end lost 6 bases, the J end lost 3 bases, and 18 bases lay between the germline ends. CDR3 size: 15 residues. Using immunoSEQ multiplex PCR, the repertoire was profiled, and TCRdb retains in-frame clones only, with some absent. The sample carries roughly 11,000 clones, around two thirds recorded once. Treatment specified: randomized to nivolumab then ipilimumab (arm A) or the reverse (arm B). None of the patients previously received DNA-damaging chemotherapy. From thawed PBMCs, live CD3+CD8+ cells negative for CD19 and CD56 were sorted. The J gene is TRBJ2-7, the V gene TRBV4-1; the D gene is possibly TRBD2 (5 bases). The origin of this receptor is a human donor with melanoma. The starting material was CD8+ T cells sorted from blood (inferred from file names), obtained from a patient given nivolumab and ipilimumab in sequence. This CDR3 reads CASSLNEGIFYEQYF. In DNA form, the CDR3 reads TGCGCCAGCAGTTTGAATGAGGGAATATTCTACGAGCAGTACTTC.